The 25 T cell receptor beta chains listed next were all sequenced from one sample in a study of patients and donors after allogeneic stem cell transplantation. TCRdb redid the calling of the RT-PCR reads with MiXCR, one entry per CDR3 protein. The repertoire holds approximately 98,000 distinct CDR3 sequences, with approximately 40% as singletons. Sequences were obtained from blood, either unsorted or a sorted T cell fraction (not recorded which). The receptors come from a human donor who was either an allogeneic HSCT recipient or a stem cell or donor lymphocyte infusion donor (not recorded which). It is not recorded whose cells these are; they may come from a transplant donor.

This clonotype was seen a handful of times. The chain carries TRBV3-1 and TRBJ1-3; the D is unclear. Germline V lookup: CDR1 LGHDT, CDR2 YNNKEL (reference sequence). CDR3 length: 12 amino acids. Trimming stripped 1 base from V and 8 bases from J, with 6 bases between. The CDR3 spells CASSQAPDTIYF. The CDR3 coding sequence is TGTGCCAGCAGCCAAGCGCCGGACACCATATATTTT.

V is TRBV29-1 and J is TRBJ2-7, with a possible D match to TRBD1 (6 bases). The CDR3 contains 15 residues. Germline-derived CDR1 and CDR2 are SQVTM and ANQGSEA. Trimming removed 2 bases from V and 3 bases from J, with 17 bases in between. CDR3 nucleotides: TGCAGCGTTGAATTCCAGGCAGGGGCTAACTACGAGCAGTACTTC. It specifies CSVEFQAGANYEQYF.

The chain carries TRBV20-1 and TRBJ2-3; D not resolved. Looked up from germline, CDR1 is DFQATT and CDR2 is SNEGSKA (reference sequence). This CDR3 contains 13 residues. V was shortened by 2 bases and J by 4 bases, with 10 bases between the two germline ends. CDR3 sequence reads: CSARLDGPDTQYF. CDR3 in DNA: TGCAGTGCTAGACTGGACGGGCCAGATACGCAGTATTTT.

This clonotype appeared a few times. This chain connects TRBV20-1 to TRBJ2-7; 9 bases align to TRBD2. The germline V gene encodes CDR1 DFQATT and CDR2 SNEGSKA (reference sequence). The CDR3 extends over 13 amino acids. Unmatched junction bases numbered 3, after V lost 3 bases and J lost 3 bases. DNA of the CDR3: TGCAGTGCTAGTAAGACTAGCGGCTACGAGCAGTACTTC. Translation gives CSASKTSGYEQYF.

The chain has TRBV12-3 or TRBV12-4 and TRBJ2-5, with D unresolved. The CDR3 runs to 12 residues. Trimming stripped 10 bases from V and 1 base from J, with 10 bases between. In DNA form, the CDR3 reads TGTGCCACCAAGGACGTCCAAGAGACCCAGTACTTC. Protein sequence: CATKDVQETQYF.

The chain couples TRBV4-2 to TRBJ2-7, with D possibly matching TRBD2 (5 bases). Germline loops: CDR1 LGHNA, CDR2 YNFKEQ. CDR3 length equals 14 residues. Deletions cut 3 bases from V and 5 bases from J, with 14 bases between. DNA of the CDR3: TGTGCCAGCAGCCACGCAGTTAGGGAGAACGAGCAGTACTTC. It translates to CASSHAVRENEQYF.

V is TRBV20-1 and J is TRBJ2-5; possibly TRBD1 for D (5 bases). Germline assignment: CDR1 DFQATT and CDR2 SNEGSKA (reference sequence). There are 13 residues in the CDR3. The V gene lost 6 bases and the J gene lost 4 bases, with 15 bases spanning the gap. The CDR3 region has the DNA TGCAGTGCAAACTACCAGGGTTCAGAGACCCAGTACTTC. As protein: CSANYQGSETQYF.

This sequence joins TRBV27 and TRBJ2-3; TRBD1 matches 9 bases. The V gene's germline CDR1 is MNHEY and CDR2 SMNVEV (reference sequence). This CDR3 contains 14 residues. Losses at the gene ends were 3 bases for V and 3 bases for J; bases not matched to a gene: 1. CDR3 residues: CASSFGTGTDTQYF. CDR3 DNA sequence: TGTGCCAGCAGTTTCGGGACAGGGACAGATACGCAGTATTTT.

This chain uses TRBV5-1 with TRBJ2-1; 8 bases align to TRBD2. The CDR3 has 14 residues. Germline trimming cut 2 bases from V and 8 bases from J; bases unmatched to any gene: 6. Per germline, CDR1 SGHRS and CDR2 YFSETQ. CDR3 bases: TGCGCCAGCAGCTTTTCGGGAGGGCCGGATGAGCAGTTCTTC. Protein: CASSFSGGPDEQFF.

The CDR3 here is CASTNKRRNREGTDTQYF. As DNA, the CDR3 is TGTGCCAGCACCAATAAGCGGAGAAACCGTGAGGGCACAGATACGCAGTATTTT. V gene TRBV28 combines with J gene TRBJ2-3; D is possibly TRBD2 (5 bases). The germline V gene encodes CDR1 MDHEN and CDR2 SYDVKM. V lost 7 bases, J lost 1 base, and 24 bases lay in between. This CDR3 is built from 18 residues.

This clonotype was recorded once. This chain uses TRBV28 with TRBJ2-7, with 7 bases lining up with TRBD1. The CDR3 is 15 residues long. The germline V gene encodes CDR1 MDHEN and CDR2 SYDVKM. Trimming removed 4 bases from V and 2 bases from J; junction bases left unmatched: 8. The CDR3 DNA reads TGTGCCAGCAGTTCCAGGACAGGCGCCACCTACGAGCAGTACTTC. Its protein is CASSSRTGATYEQYF.

The chain uses TRBV7-2 and TRBJ2-7; 12 bases are a match to TRBD2. The germline CDR1 and CDR2 sequences are SGHTA and FQGNSA. Trimming at V came to 1 base and at J to 5 bases, leaving 6 bases not matched to a gene. This CDR3 region has 16 residues. The chain's CDR3 is CASSLDRLAGVHEQYF. The CDR3 DNA follows: TGTGCCAGCAGCTTAGACAGACTAGCGGGAGTCCACGAGCAGTACTTC. Filled out from reference TRBV7-2 and TRBJ2-7, the complete variable domain reads GAGVSQSPSNKVTEKGKDVELRCDPISGHTALYWYRQSLGQGLEFLIYFQGNSAPDKSGLPSDRFSAERTGGSVSTLTIQRTQQEDSAVYLCASSLDRLAGVHEQYFGPGTRLTVT.

The DNA of the CDR3 is TGCAGTGCTAGTTACAGGGGGCTTTTAGGAGGCTACACCTTC. Residues: CSASYRGLLGGYTF. The chain carries TRBV20-1 and TRBJ1-2, with 9 bases lining up with TRBD1. From germline, CDR1 is DFQATT and CDR2 SNEGSKA (reference sequence). This CDR3 is 14 amino acids long. With 3 bases clipped from V and 8 bases from J, the junction kept 10 bases outside the gene matches.

This clonotype was seen a handful of times. This sequence joins TRBV7-9 and TRBJ1-2; tentative D call: TRBD1 (5 bases). The V gene's germline CDR1 is SEHNR and CDR2 FQNEAQ (reference sequence). CDR3 length: 17 amino acids. The V end was cut by 3 bases, the J end by 5 bases, with 22 bases between. Here the CDR3 DNA reads TGTGCCAGCAGCTTTGGTGGGGTACTTGGGGCGGAATATGGCTACACCTTC. Amino acid sequence: CASSFGGVLGAEYGYTF.

The chain employs TRBV4-2 and TRBJ2-5; TRBD1 is a possible D gene (5 bases). This CDR3 is built from 13 residues. V was cut by 2 bases and J by 4 bases, with 8 bases left in between. The germline V gene encodes CDR1 LGHNA and CDR2 YNFKEQ. For the CDR3, the DNA is TGTGCCAGCAGCCAACAGGGAAGAGAGACCCAGTACTTC. Protein: CASSQQGRETQYF.

The genes are TRBV7-9 and TRBJ2-7; TRBD1 matches at 7 bases. J lost 2 bases, V lost 5 bases, and 9 bases had no gene match. Germline CDR1 SEHNR, CDR2 FQNEAQ (reference sequence). CDR3 length equals 15 residues. The CDR3 DNA follows: TGTGCCAGCAGCACAGTTCGGACAGGTGCCTACGAGCAGTACTTC. Its protein product is CASSTVRTGAYEQYF.

This clonotype was seen a single time. The rearrangement links TRBV7-2 to TRBJ2-2; D might be TRBD1 (5 bases). This CDR3 contains 15 residues. CDR1 and CDR2 (germline): SGHTA, FQGNSA. Between the trimmed V and J ends, which lost 4 bases and 7 bases, there was a span of 16 bases. CDR3 in amino acids: CASSSTGYPIGELFF. CDR3 DNA sequence: TGTGCCAGCAGCTCCACAGGATACCCGATCGGGGAGCTGTTTTTT.

This clonotype was seen ten or more times. V is TRBV24-1 and J is TRBJ1-1; TRBD1 might be the D (5 bases). This CDR3 is built from 13 residues. Per germline, CDR1 KGHDR and CDR2 SFDVKD. The V end lost 2 bases, the J end lost 10 bases, and 13 bases lay between the germline ends. CDR3 in DNA: TGTGCCACCAGTGATTGGGGGACGGAGGCAGCTTTCTTT. This gives the protein CATSDWGTEAAFF.

This clonotype was observed a few times. The chain combines TRBV28 with TRBJ2-3; 11 bases are shared with TRBD2. The CDR3 is 19 amino acids. Germline V gene data show CDR1 as MDHEN and CDR2 as SYDVKM. Trimming cost V 5 bases and J 0 bases; bases outside gene matches: 13. In DNA form, the CDR3 reads TGTGCCAGCAGTCTTTCCCTCATGACTAGCGGGACGAGCACAGATACGCAGTATTTT. Translation gives CASSLSLMTSGTSTDTQYF. The full variable domain, in which reference TRBV28 and TRBJ2-3 provide the parts outside the CDR3, is DVKVTQSSRYLVKRTGEKVFLECVQDMDHENMFWYRQDPGLGLRLIYFSYDVKMKEKGDIPEGYSVSREKKERFSLILESASTNQTSMYLCASSLSLMTSGTSTDTQYFGPGTRLTVL.

This clonotype has just a few counts. This chain links TRBV7-2 with TRBJ2-1; D unclear. V shed 5 bases and J shed 6 bases, with 5 bases lying between them. Germline values: CDR1 SGHTA, CDR2 FQGNSA. The CDR3 has 11 amino acids. CDR3 coding DNA: TGTGCCAGCAGCGTAATCAATGAGCAGTTCTTC. This gives the protein CASSVINEQFF.

This rearrangement joins TRBV5-1 to TRBJ1-3; D is ambiguous. Between the trimmed V and J ends, which lost 4 bases and 0 bases, there was a span of 11 bases. Germline CDR1 and CDR2: SGHRS and YFSETQ. CDR3 length: 15 amino acids. The CDR3 bases are TGCGCCAGCAGCAAGACCGTGAGCTCTGGAAACACCATATATTTT. Its protein product is CASSKTVSSGNTIYF.

V is TRBV5-8 and J is TRBJ1-5; 9 nucleotides match TRBD1. The CDR3 is made up of 14 amino acids. V shed 4 bases and J 6 bases; nucleotides not matched to a gene: 5. Germline V lookup: CDR1 SGHTS, CDR2 YDEGEE. Here the CDR3 DNA reads TGTGCCAGCAGCGGGACAGGGTCTTCTCAGCCCCAGCATTTT. Protein product: CASSGTGSSQPQHF.

The chain combines TRBV6-2 or TRBV6-3 with TRBJ1-2, with 8 nucleotides matching TRBD1. Germline assignment: CDR1 MNHEY and CDR2 SVGEGT. With V trimmed by 2 bases and J by 3 bases, 11 bases remained unmatched. The CDR3 consists of 17 residues. CDR3 DNA: TGTGCCAGCAGTTACAGCGGACAGGGAAAAGTATACTATGGCTACACCTTC. It yields the protein CASSYSGQGKVYYGYTF.

The chain recombines TRBV5-1 with TRBJ2-7, with D possibly TRBD2 on 5 matching bases. The V end lost 9 bases, the J end lost 3 bases, and 22 bases lay between the germline ends. There are 15 residues in the CDR3. Germline V gene lookup returns CDR1 SGHRS and CDR2 YFSETQ. The DNA for the CDR3 is TGCGCCACCACGCCACCCCGGAAAGACTACTACGAGCAGTACTTC. It is translated as CATTPPRKDYYEQYF.

The chain uses TRBV7-8 and TRBJ2-2; D is uncertain. V shed 1 base and J shed 2 bases, with 8 bases lying between them. The CDR3 extends over 15 amino acids. Germline CDR1 SGHVS, CDR2 FQNEAQ. CDR3 sequence reads: CASSLVSLNTGELFF. DNA of the CDR3: TGTGCCAGCAGCTTAGTGAGCCTTAACACCGGGGAGCTGTTTTTT.